Listed below are T cell receptor beta chains from one sample, sequenced in a study of T-cell reconstitution after alpha-beta-depleted transplantation in children. TCRdb independently ran MiXCR on the PCR reads; one entry per CDR3 protein. The sample includes 440,000 or so distinct CDR3 sequences, roughly two fifths seen only once; the top ten take roughly 27%. The material was PBMCs, obtained before TCRalphabeta/CD19-depleted stem cell transplant. Source of these receptors: a girl between 2 and 10 years old with aplastic anemia, due to receive a stem cell transplant. CDR3s include the opening cysteine and the closing phenylalanine or tryptophan. A D gene is named only where the DNA matches it firmly. Not every row has a clone size; where given, it reads once, few, many or a size class.

few,TRBJ1-2,TRBV15,NA,CATRGQSTDLNYGYTF,TGTGCCACCAGGGGCCAATCTACGGACCTGAACTATGGCTACACCTTC
few,TRBJ2-7,TRBV5-6,TRBD1,CASSSAGGYEQHF,TGTGCCAGCAGCTCAGCAGGGGGCTACGAGCAGCACTTC
few,TRBJ2-7,TRBV27,TRBD1,CASSPQTGYPYEQYF,TGTGCCAGCAGTCCGCAGACAGGGTACCCCTACGAGCAGTACTTC
NA,TRBJ2-1,TRBV5-1,TRBD2,CASSPIEAGVNEQFF,TGCGCCAGCAGCCCCATCGAAGCGGGAGTTAATGAGCAGTTCTTC
many,TRBJ2-4,TRBV20-1,NA,CSASDRRAKNIQYF,TGCAGTGCTAGTGATAGGAGGGCCAAAAACATTCAGTACTTC
NA,TRBJ2-3,TRBV2,TRBD1,CASRMGTGMTYF,TGTGCCAGCAGAATGGGGACAGGGATGACGTATTTT
NA,TRBJ1-2,TRBV20-1,NA,CSARALPDHYGYTF,TGCAGTGCTAGAGCCCTTCCGGACCACTATGGCTACACCTTC
once,TRBJ2-7,TRBV7-8,NA,CASSGRQITSSYEQYF,TGTGCCAGCAGCGGCCGACAGATTACCAGCTCCTACGAGCAGTACTTC
many,TRBJ1-1,TRBV20-1,NA,CSAARDSDTEAFF,TGCAGTGCTGCCCGGGACTCGGACACTGAAGCTTTCTTT
many,TRBJ2-1,TRBV5-1,NA,CASSLTGTHNEQFF,TGCGCCAGCAGCTTGACAGGGACCCACAATGAGCAGTTCTTC
NA,TRBJ2-5,TRBV7-3,NA,CASSFSGLSQETQYF,TGTGCCAGCAGCTTCTCGGGACTGTCCCAAGAGACCCAGTACTTC
NA,TRBJ2-7,TRBV28,TRBD1,CASSAGQAEEQYF,TGTGCCAGCAGCGCGGGACAGGCCGAAGAGCAGTACTTC
NA,TRBJ2-1,TRBV20-1,TRBD2,CSARKGTSGLLNEQFF,TGCAGTGCTAGGAAAGGGACTAGCGGACTCCTCAATGAGCAGTTCTTC
NA,TRBJ2-1,TRBV7-2,TRBD2,CASSFSGRAGNEQFF,TGTGCCAGCAGCTTTAGCGGGAGGGCCGGGAATGAGCAGTTCTTC
many,TRBJ2-5,TRBV20-1,TRBD2,CSAPGWASGKQETQYF,TGCAGTGCTCCCGGCTGGGCTAGCGGGAAACAAGAGACCCAGTACTTC
NA,TRBJ1-1,TRBV10-1,NA,CASSRIIGTEAFF,TGCGCCAGCAGTAGGATTATCGGGACAGAAGCTTTCTTT
many,TRBJ1-2,TRBV11-2,NA,CASSLDGGYTF,TGTGCCAGCAGCTTAGACGGGGGCTACACCTTC
few,TRBJ2-7,TRBV4-1,NA,CASSQGLVISDEQYF,TGCGCCAGCAGCCAGGGGCTAGTAATTTCTGACGAGCAGTACTTC
NA,TRBJ2-1,TRBV29-1,TRBD1,CSLSRGTGTNEQFF,TGCAGCCTATCCCGAGGGACAGGGACTAATGAGCAGTTCTTC
NA,TRBJ2-7,TRBV30,NA,CAWSSNGYEQYF,TGTGCCTGGAGCTCCAACGGGTACGAGCAGTACTTC
few,TRBJ2-1,TRBV3-1,TRBD2,CASSQDHSGSSNEQFF,TGTGCCAGCAGCCAAGATCACAGCGGGAGCAGCAATGAGCAGTTCTTC
few,TRBJ2-7,TRBV6-5,TRBD2,CASSYSDALAGGYEQYF,TGTGCCAGCAGTTACTCTGACGCTCTAGCGGGAGGCTACGAGCAGTACTTC
NA,TRBJ2-1,TRBV2,TRBD2,CASSGEVGGYNEQFF,TGTGCCAGCAGTGGGGAGGTCGGGGGGTACAATGAGCAGTTCTTC
NA,TRBJ2-5,TRBV5-1,NA,CASSSRTGEETQYF,TGCGCCAGCAGCTCACGGACGGGGGAAGAGACCCAGTACTTC
few,TRBJ2-7,TRBV7-6,NA,CASSTSGNEQYF,TGTGCCAGCAGCACCTCAGGGAACGAGCAGTACTTC
NA,TRBJ2-5,TRBV5-1,TRBD2,CASSLLAGGVLYQETQYF,TGCGCCAGCAGCCTCCTAGCGGGAGGCGTTCTGTACCAAGAGACCCAGTACTTC
NA,TRBJ2-2,TRBV27,TRBD2,CASRPGGRAGELFF,TGTGCCAGTCGCCCGGGGGGAAGAGCCGGGGAGCTGTTTTTT
many,TRBJ2-1,TRBV27,NA,CASSFEGGSYNEQFF,TGTGCCAGCAGTTTTGAGGGGGGCTCCTACAATGAGCAGTTCTTC
many,TRBJ2-7,TRBV2,TRBD1,CASSLTGDSYEQYF,TGTGCCAGCAGTCTGACAGGGGACTCCTACGAGCAGTACTTC
few,TRBJ2-5,TRBV6-1,NA,CASAEGGAQETQYF,TGTGCCAGCGCGGAGGGGGGTGCACAAGAGACCCAGTACTTC
few,TRBJ1-4,TRBV4-1,NA,CASSQDGHGGLANEKLFF,TGCGCCAGCAGCCAAGATGGCCACGGGGGCTTGGCTAATGAAAAACTGTTTTTT